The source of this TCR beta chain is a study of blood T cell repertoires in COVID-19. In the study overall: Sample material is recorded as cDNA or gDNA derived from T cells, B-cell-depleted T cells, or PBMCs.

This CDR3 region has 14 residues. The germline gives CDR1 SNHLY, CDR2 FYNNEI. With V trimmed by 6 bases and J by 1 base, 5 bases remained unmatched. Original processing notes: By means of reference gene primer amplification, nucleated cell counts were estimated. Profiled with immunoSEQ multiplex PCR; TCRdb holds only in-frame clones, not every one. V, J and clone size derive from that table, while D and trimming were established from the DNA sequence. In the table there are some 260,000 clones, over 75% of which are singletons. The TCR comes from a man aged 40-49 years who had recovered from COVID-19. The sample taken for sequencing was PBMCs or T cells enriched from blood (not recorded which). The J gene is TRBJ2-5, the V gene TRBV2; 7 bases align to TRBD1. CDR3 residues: CASRQAGGQETQYF. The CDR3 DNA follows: TGTGCCAGCAGGCAAGCAGGGGGCCAAGAGACCCAGTACTTC.